This entry concerns a single T cell receptor beta chain. Its antigen remains unknown. This sample is part of a study of OX40 agonist ivuxolimab in advanced cancers. Study-level results: Expanded clones belonging to CD8+ T cells outnumbered, on average, those of CD4+.

Trimming took off 2 bases at V and 5 bases at J, with 9 bases between the two ends. CDR1 MNHNS and CDR2 SASEGT come from the germline V gene. The CDR3 has 13 amino acids. Sequencing used immunoSEQ multiplex PCR; TCRdb keeps in-frame clones, though not all of them. The sample carries about 61,000 clones, around 83% recorded once. The genes are TRBV6-1 and TRBJ2-5, with a tentative D call TRBD2 (5 bases). The TCR sequence derives from an adult with an advanced solid tumor such as melanoma, head and neck, liver or kidney cancer. Sequenced here: CD4+ or CD8+ T cells sorted from blood, sampled in a trial of the OX40 agonist ivuxolimab. CDR3 sequence: CASSEMRTETQYF. The CDR3 DNA follows: TGTGCCAGCAGTGAAATGAGGACTGAGACCCAGTACTTC.